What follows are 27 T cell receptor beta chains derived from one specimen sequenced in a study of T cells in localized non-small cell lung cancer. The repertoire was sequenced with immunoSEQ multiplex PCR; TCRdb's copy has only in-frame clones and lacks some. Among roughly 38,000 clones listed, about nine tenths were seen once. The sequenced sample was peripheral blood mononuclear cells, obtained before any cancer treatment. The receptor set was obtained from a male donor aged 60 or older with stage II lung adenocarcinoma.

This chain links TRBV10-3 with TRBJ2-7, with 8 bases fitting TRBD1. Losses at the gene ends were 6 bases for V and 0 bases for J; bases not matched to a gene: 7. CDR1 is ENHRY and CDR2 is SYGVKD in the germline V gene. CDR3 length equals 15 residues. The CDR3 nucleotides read TGTGCCATCAGGAACGGACAGGGTGTCTCCTACGAGCAGTACTTC. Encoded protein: CAIRNGQGVSYEQYF.

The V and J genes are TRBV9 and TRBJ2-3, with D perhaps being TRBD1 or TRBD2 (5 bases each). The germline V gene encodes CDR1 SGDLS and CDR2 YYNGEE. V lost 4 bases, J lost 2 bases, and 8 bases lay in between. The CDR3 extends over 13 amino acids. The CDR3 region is CASSKGTTDTQYF. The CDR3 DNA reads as TGTGCCAGCAGCAAAGGGACCACAGATACGCAGTATTTT.

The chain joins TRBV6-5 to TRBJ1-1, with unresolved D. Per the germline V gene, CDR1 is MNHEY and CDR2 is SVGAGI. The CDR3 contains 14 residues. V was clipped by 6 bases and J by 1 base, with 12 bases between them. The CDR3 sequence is CASSSALGNTEAFF. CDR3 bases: TGTGCCAGCAGCTCAGCCCTGGGGAACACTGAAGCTTTCTTT.

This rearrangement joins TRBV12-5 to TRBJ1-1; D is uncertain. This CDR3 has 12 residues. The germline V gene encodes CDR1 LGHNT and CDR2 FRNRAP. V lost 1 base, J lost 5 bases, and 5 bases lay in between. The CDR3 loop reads CASGLEETEAFF. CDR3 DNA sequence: TGTGCTAGTGGTTTGGAGGAGACTGAAGCTTTCTTT.

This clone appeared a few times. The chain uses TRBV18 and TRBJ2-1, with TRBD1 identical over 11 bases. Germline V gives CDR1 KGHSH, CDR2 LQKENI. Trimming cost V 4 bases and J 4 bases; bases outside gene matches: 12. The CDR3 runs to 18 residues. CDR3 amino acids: CASSLDRGRRTGYNEQFF. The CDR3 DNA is TGTGCCAGCTCACTGGACAGGGGGCGGCGAACCGGGTACAATGAGCAGTTCTTC.

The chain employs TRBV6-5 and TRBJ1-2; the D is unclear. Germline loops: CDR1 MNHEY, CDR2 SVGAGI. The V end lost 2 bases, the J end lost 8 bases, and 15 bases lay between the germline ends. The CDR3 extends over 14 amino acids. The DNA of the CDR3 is TGTGCCAGCAGTTACAGGAGCAGCTCTATGGGCTACACCTTC. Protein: CASSYRSSSMGYTF.

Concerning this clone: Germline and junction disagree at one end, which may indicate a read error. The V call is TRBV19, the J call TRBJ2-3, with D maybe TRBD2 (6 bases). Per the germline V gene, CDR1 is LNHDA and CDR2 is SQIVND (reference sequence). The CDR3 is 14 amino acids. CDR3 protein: CASSTPTSTDTQYF. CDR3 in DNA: TGTGCCAGTAGTACCCCTACTAGCACTGATACGCAGTATTTT.

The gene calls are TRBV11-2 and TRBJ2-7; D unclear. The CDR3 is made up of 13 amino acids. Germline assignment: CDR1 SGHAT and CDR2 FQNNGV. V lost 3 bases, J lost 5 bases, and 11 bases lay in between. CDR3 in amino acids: CASSFNDRNEQYF. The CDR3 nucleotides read TGTGCCAGCAGCTTCAACGACCGCAACGAGCAGTACTTC.

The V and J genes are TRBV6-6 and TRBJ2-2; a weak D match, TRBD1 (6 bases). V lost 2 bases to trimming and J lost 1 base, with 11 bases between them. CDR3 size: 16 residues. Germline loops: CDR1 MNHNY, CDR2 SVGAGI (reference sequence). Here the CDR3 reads CASSYRTARNTGELFF. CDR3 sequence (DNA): TGTGCCAGCAGTTACCGGACAGCCCGGAACACCGGGGAGCTGTTTTTT.

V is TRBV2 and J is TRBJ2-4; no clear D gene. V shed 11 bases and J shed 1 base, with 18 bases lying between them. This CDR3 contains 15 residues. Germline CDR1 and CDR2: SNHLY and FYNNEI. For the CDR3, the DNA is TGTGCCGGAAATATGGATGGTCTCGCCAAAAACATTCAGTACTTC. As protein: CAGNMDGLAKNIQYF. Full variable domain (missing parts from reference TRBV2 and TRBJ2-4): EPEVTQTPSHQVTQMGQEVILRCVPISNHLYFYWYRQILGQKVEFLVSFYNNEISEKSEIFDDQFSVERPDGSNFTLKIRSTKLEDSAMYFCAGNMDGLAKNIQYFGAGTRLSVL.

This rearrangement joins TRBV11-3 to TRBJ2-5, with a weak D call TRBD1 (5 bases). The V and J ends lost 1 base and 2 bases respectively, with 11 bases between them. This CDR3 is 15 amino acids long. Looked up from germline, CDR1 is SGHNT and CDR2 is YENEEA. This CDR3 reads CASSLGPGQQETQYF. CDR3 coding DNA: TGTGCCAGCAGCTTAGGTCCAGGACAACAAGAGACCCAGTACTTC.

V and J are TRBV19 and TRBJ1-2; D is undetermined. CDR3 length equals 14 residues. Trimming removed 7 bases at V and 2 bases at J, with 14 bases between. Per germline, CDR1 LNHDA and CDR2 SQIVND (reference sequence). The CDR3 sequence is CASTVGRQNYGYTF. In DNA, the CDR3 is TGTGCCAGTACCGTTGGGAGGCAGAACTATGGCTACACCTTC.

The DNA for the CDR3 is TGTGCCAGCAGTTACTCGATTTTATCCTATGGCTACACCTTC. Protein: CASSYSILSYGYTF. The J gene is TRBJ1-2, the V gene TRBV6-5, with unresolved D. The CDR3 is 14 amino acids. Trimming stripped 0 bases from V and 4 bases from J, with 9 bases between. Germline V gives CDR1 MNHEY, CDR2 SVGAGI.

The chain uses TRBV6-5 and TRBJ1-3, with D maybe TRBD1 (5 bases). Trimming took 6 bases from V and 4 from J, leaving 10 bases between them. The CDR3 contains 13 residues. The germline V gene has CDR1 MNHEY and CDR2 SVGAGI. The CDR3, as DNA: TGTGCCAGCAGGGCCGGGGGGGGAAACACCATATATTTT. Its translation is CASRAGGGNTIYF.

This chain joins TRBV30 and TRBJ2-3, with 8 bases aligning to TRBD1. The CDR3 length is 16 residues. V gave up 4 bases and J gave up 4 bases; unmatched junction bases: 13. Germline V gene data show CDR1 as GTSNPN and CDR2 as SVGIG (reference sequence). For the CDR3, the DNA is TGTGCCTGGACCTCACCGGGACAGGCGTTTTCAGATACGCAGTATTTT. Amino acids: CAWTSPGQAFSDTQYF.

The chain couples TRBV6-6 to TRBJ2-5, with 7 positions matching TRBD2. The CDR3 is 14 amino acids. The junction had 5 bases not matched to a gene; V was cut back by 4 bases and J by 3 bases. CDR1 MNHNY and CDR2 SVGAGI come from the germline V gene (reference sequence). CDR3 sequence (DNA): TGTGCCAGCAGTTCTAGCGGAGCAGAAGAGACCCAGTACTTC. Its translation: CASSSSGAEETQYF.

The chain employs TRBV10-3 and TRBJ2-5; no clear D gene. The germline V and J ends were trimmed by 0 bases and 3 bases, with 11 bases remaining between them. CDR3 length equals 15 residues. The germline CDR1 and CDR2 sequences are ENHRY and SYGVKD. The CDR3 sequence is CAISESVAFEETQYF. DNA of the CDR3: TGTGCCATCAGTGAGTCGGTAGCCTTCGAAGAGACCCAGTACTTC.

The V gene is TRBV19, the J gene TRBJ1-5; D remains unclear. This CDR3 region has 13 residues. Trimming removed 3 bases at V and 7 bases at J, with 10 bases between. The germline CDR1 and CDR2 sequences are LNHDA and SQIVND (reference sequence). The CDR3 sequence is CASSIPPVQPQHF. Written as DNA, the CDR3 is TGTGCCAGTAGTATCCCTCCCGTACAGCCCCAGCATTTT.

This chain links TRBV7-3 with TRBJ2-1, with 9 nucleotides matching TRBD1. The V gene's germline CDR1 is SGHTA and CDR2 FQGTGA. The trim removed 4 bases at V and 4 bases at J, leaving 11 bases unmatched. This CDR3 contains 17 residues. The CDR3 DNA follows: TGTGCCAGCAGCTCCTTTCCTGGACAGGGGAGGTACAATGAGCAGTTCTTC. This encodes CASSSFPGQGRYNEQFF.

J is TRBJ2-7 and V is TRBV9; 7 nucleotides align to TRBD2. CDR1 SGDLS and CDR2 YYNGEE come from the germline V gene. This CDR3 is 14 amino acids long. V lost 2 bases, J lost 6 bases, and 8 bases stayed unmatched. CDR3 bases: TGTGCCAGCAGCGTTGAACACGGGGGGTCCGAGCAGTACTTC. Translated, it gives CASSVEHGGSEQYF.

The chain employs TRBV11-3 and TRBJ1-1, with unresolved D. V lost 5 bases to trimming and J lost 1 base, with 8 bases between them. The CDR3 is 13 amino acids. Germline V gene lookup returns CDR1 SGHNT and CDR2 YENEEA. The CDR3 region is CASSRSSNTEAFF. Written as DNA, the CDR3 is TGTGCCAGCAGCAGATCGTCGAACACTGAAGCTTTCTTT.

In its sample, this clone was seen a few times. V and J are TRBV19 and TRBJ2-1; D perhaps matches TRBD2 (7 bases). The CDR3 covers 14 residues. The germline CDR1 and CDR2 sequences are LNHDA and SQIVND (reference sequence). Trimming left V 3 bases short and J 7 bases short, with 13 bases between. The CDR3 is CASSIGGLPNEQFF. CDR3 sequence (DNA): TGTGCCAGTAGTATCGGGGGGCTGCCAAATGAGCAGTTCTTC. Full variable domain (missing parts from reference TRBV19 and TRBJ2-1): DGGITQSPKYLFRKEGQNVTLSCEQNLNHDAMYWYRQDPGQGLRLIYYSQIVNDFQKGDIAEGYSVSREKKESFPLTVTSAQKNPTAFYLCASSIGGLPNEQFFGPGTRLTVL.

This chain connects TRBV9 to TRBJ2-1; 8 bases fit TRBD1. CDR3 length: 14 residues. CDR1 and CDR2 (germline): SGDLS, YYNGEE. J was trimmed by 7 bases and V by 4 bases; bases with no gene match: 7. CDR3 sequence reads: CASSPWTGRNEQFF. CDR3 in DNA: TGTGCCAGCAGCCCTTGGACAGGGAGGAATGAGCAGTTCTTC.

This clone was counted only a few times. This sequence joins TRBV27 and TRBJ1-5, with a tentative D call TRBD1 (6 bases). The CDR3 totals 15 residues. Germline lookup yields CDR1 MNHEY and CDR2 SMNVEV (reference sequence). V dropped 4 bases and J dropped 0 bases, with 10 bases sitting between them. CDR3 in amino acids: CASSWGQNSNQPQHF. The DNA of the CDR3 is TGTGCCAGCAGTTGGGGACAAAATAGCAATCAGCCCCAGCATTTT.

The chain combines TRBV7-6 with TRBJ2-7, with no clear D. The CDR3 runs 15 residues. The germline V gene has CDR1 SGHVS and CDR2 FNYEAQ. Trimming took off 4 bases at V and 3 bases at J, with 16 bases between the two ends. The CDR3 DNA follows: TGTGCCAGCAGCTCCGCTTCAGGCGGACGCTACGAGCAGTACTTC. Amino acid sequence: CASSSASGGRYEQYF.

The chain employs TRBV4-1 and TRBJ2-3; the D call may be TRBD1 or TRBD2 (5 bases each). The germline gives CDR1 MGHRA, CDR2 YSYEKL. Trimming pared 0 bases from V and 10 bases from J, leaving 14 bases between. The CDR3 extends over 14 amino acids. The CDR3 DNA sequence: TGCGCCAGCAGCCAAGAGGTGGGGACCCGGGCGCAGTATTTT. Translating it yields CASSQEVGTRAQYF.

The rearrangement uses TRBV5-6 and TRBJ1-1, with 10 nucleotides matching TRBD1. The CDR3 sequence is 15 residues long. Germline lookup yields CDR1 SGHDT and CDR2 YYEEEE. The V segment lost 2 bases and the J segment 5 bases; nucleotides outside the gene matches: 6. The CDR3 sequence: CASSFAGTGVTEAFF. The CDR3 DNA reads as TGTGCCAGCAGCTTTGCCGGGACAGGGGTTACTGAAGCTTTCTTT.